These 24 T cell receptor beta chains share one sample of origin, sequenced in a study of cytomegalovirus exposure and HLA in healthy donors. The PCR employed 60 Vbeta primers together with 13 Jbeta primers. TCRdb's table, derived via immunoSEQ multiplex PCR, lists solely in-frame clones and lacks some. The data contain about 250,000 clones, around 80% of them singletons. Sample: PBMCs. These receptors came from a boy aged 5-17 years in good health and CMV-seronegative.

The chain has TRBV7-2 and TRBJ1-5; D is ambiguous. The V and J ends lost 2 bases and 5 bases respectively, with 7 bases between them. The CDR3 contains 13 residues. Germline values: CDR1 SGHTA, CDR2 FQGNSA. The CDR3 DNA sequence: TGTGCCAGCAGCTTACGCTCGGATCAGCCCCAGCATTTT. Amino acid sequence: CASSLRSDQPQHF.

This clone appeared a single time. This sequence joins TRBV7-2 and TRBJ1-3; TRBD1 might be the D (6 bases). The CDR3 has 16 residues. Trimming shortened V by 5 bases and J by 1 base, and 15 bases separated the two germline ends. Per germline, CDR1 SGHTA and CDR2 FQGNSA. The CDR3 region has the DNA TGTGCCAGCAGCCCTCGAGGCCAGGGGTCTGGAAACACCATATATTTT. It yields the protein CASSPRGQGSGNTIYF.

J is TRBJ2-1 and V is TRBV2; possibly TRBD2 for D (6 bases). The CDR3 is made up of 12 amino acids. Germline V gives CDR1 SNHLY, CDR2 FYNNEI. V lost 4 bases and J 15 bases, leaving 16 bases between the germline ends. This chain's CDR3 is CASSGDSGRGFF. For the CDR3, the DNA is TGTGCCAGCAGTGGGGATAGCGGCCGGGGGTTCTTC.

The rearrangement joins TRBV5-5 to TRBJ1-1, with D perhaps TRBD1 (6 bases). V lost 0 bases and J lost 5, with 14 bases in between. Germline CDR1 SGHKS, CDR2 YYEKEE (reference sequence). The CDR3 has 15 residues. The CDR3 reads CASSLGGGGGTEAFF. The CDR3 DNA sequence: TGTGCCAGCAGCTTGGGGGGGGGAGGGGGAACTGAAGCTTTCTTT.

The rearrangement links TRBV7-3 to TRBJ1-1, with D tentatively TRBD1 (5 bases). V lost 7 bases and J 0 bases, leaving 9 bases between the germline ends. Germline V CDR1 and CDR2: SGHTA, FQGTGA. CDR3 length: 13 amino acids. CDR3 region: CASKAGLNTEAFF. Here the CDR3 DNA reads TGTGCCAGCAAGGCAGGGCTGAACACTGAAGCTTTCTTT.

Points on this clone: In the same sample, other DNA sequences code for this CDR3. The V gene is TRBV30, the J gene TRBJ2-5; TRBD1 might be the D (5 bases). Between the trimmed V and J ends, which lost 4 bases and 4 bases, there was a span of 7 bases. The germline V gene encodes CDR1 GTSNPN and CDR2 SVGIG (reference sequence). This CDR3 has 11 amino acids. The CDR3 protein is CAWTQGETQYF. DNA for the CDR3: TGTGCCTGGACCCAGGGAGAGACCCAGTACTTC. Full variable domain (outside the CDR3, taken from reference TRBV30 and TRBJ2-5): SQTIHQWPATLVQPVGSPLSLECTVEGTSNPNLYWYRQAAGRGLQLLFYSVGIGQISSEVPQNLSASRPQDRQFILSSKKLLLSDSGFYLCAWTQGETQYFGPGTRLLVL.

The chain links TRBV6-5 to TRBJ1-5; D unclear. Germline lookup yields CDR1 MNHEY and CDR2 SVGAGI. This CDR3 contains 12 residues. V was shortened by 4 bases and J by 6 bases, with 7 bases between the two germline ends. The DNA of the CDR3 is TGTGCCAGCAGTTCCCCCGGTCAGCCCCAGCATTTT. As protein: CASSSPGQPQHF.

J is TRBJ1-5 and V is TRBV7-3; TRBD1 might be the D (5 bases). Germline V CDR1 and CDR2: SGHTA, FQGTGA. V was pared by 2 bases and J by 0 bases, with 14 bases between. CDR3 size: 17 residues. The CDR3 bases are TGTGCCAGCAGCTTATGGGGCTCAGTTCTTAGCAATCAGCCCCAGCATTTT. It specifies CASSLWGSVLSNQPQHF.

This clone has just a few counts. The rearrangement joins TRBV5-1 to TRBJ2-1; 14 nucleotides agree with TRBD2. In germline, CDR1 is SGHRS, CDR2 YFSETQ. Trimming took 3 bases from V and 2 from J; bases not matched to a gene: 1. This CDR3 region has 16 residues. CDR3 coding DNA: TGCGCCAGCAGCTGGGGACTAGCGGGAGCCTACAATGAGCAGTTCTTC. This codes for CASSWGLAGAYNEQFF.

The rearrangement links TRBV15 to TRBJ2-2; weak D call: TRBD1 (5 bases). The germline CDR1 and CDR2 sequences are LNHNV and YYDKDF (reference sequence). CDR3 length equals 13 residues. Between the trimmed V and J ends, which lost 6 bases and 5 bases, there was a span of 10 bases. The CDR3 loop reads CATSSTGTGELFF. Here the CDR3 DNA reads TGTGCCACCAGTTCTACAGGAACCGGGGAGCTGTTTTTT.

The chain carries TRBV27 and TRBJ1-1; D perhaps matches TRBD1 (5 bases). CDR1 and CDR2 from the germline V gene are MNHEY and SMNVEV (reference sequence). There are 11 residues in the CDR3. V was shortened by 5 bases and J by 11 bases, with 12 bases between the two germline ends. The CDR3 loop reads CASSGWGGAFF. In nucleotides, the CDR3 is TGTGCCAGCAGTGGGTGGGGGGGTGCTTTCTTT.

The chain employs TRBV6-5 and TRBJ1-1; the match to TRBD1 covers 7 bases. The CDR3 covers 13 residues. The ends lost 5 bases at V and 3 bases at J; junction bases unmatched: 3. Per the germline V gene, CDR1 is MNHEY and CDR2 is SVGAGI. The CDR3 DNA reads TGTGCCAGCAGTCGAGACAGGGACACTGAAGCTTTCTTT. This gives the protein CASSRDRDTEAFF.

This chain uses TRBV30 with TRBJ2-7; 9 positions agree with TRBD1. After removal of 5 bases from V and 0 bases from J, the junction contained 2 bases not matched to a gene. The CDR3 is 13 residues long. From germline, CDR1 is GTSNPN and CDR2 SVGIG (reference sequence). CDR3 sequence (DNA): TGTGCCTGGGGGACAGGGTACTCCTACGAGCAGTACTTC. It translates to CAWGTGYSYEQYF.

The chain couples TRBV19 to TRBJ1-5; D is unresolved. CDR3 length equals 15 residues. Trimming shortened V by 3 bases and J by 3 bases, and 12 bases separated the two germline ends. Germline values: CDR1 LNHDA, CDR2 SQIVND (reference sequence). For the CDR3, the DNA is TGTGCCAGTAGTATTGTTGGACTGCTCAATCAGCCCCAGCATTTT. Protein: CASSIVGLLNQPQHF.

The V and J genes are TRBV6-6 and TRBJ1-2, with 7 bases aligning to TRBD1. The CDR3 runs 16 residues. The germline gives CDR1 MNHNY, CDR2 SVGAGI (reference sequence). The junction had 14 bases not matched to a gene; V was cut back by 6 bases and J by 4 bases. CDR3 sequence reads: CASSPPLPGGGYGYTF. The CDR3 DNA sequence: TGTGCCAGCAGCCCCCCCCTCCCAGGGGGAGGCTATGGCTACACCTTC.

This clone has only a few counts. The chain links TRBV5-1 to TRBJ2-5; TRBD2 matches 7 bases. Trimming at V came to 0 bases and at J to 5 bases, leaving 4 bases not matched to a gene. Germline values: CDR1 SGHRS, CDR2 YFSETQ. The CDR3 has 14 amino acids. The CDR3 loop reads CASSLGLAWETQYF. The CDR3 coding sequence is TGCGCCAGCAGCTTGGGACTAGCCTGGGAGACCCAGTACTTC.

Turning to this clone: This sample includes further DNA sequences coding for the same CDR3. CDR3: CSVQGTGANVLTF. In DNA, the CDR3 is TGCAGCGTACAGGGGACTGGGGCCAACGTCCTGACTTTC. The J gene is TRBJ2-6, the V gene TRBV29-1, with 7 nucleotides matching TRBD1. CDR1 is SQVTM and CDR2 is ANQGSEA in the germline V gene. The CDR3 has 13 residues. V lost 6 bases and J lost 2; bases outside the gene matches: 1.

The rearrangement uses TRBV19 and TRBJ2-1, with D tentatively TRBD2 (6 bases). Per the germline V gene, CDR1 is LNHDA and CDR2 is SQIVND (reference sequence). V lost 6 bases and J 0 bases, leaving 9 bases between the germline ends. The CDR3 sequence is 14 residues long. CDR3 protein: CASSRGSSYNEQFF. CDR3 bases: TGTGCCAGTAGCCGGGGGAGCTCCTACAATGAGCAGTTCTTC. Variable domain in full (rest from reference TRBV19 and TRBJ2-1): DGGITQSPKYLFRKEGQNVTLSCEQNLNHDAMYWYRQDPGQGLRLIYYSQIVNDFQKGDIAEGYSVSREKKESFPLTVTSAQKNPTAFYLCASSRGSSYNEQFFGPGTRLTVL.

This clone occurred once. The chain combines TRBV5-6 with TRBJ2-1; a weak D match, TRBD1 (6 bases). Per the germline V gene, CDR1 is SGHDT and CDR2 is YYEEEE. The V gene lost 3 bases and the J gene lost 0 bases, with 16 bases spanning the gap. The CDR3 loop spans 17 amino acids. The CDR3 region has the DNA TGTGCCAGCAGCTGGGGGCCGAGGGGAAGCTCCTACAATGAGCAGTTCTTC. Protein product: CASSWGPRGSSYNEQFF. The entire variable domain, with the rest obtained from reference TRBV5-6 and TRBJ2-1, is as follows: DAGVTQSPTHLIKTRGQQVTLRCSPKSGHDTVSWYQQALGQGPQFIFQYYEEEERQRGNFPDRFSGHQFPNYSSELNVNALLLGDSALYLCASSWGPRGSSYNEQFFGPGTRLTVL.

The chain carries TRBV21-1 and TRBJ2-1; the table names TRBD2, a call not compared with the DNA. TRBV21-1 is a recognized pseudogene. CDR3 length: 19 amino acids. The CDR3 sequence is CASSKCSISWRENGYEQFF. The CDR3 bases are TGTGCCAGCAGCAAATGCTCCATCAGTTGGCGGGAGAACGGGTATGAGCAGTTCTTC.

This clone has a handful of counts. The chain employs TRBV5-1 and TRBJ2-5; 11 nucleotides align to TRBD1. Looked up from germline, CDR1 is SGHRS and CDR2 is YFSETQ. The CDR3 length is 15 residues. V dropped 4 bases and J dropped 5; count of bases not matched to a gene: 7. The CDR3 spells CASSAGTGGGETQYF. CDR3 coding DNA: TGCGCCAGCAGCGCTGGGACAGGGGGTGGGGAGACCCAGTACTTC.

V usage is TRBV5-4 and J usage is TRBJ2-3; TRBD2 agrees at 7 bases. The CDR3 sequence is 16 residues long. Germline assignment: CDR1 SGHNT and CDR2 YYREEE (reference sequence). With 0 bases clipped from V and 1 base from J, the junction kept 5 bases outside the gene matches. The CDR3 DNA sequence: TGTGCCAGCAGCTTGGCTGGCGGGGGAGGCACAGATACGCAGTATTTT. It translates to CASSLAGGGGTDTQYF.

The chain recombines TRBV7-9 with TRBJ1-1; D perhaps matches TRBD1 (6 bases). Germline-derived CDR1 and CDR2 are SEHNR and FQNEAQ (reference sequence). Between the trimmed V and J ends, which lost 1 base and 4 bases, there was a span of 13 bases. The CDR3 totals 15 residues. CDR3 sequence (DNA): TGTGCCAGCAGCTTAGACAGGGTCGAAAGCACTGAAGCTTTCTTT. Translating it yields CASSLDRVESTEAFF.

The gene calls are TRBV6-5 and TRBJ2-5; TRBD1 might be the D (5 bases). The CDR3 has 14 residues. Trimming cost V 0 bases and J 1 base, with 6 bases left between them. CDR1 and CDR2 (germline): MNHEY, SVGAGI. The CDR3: CASSYSDSQETQYF. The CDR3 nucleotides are TGTGCCAGCAGTTACTCCGACAGCCAAGAGACCCAGTACTTC.